This T cell receptor (beta chain) was retrieved from a study of T cell responses to AZD1222 COVID-19 vaccine. The analysis combined second doses at about 4 or about 12 weeks. Germline values: CDR1 LNHDA, CDR2 SQIVND (reference sequence). CDR3 length: 17 amino acids. The germline V and J ends were trimmed by 3 bases and 5 bases, with 20 bases remaining between them. Data came from immunoSEQ multiplex PCR; TCRdb stores just in-frame clones and leaves some out. In the table there are about 160,000 clones, roughly 90% of which are singletons. Sequenced here: peripheral blood, sampled 28 days after the second AZD1222 dose. The receptor comes from an adult who received the AZD1222 COVID-19 vaccine. The rearrangement uses TRBV19 and TRBJ1-5, with D possibly TRBD1 on 5 matching bases. CDR3 DNA: TGTGCCAGTAGTATTAGGATCGGGGGACGGAGCGATCAGCCCCAGCATTTT. This gives the protein CASSIRIGGRSDQPQHF.